This T cell receptor (beta chain) is drawn from a study of shared clonotypes between healthy human individuals. Study details: In total, the donors were a couple of women and a few men aged 18 to 49.

Repertoires were generated with immunoSEQ multiplex PCR, while TCRdb's copy carries only in-frame clones and drops some. Here the sample spans roughly 200,000 clones, roughly 70% being singletons. Germline lookup yields CDR1 LGHNA and CDR2 YSLEER. This CDR3 is built from 17 residues. The V and J ends lost 3 bases and 3 bases respectively, with 20 bases between them. This TCR was sampled from a man in his thirties or forties in good health. Specimen: memory CD4+ T cells sorted from blood. Subset described: CD45RA-negative fraction. The J gene is TRBJ1-2, the V gene TRBV4-3; D may be TRBD1 (6 bases). CDR3: CASSQGTGWGADYGYTF. The CDR3 DNA follows: TGCGCCAGCAGCCAGGGTACAGGGTGGGGCGCGGACTATGGCTACACCTTC.